Below are 22 T cell receptor beta chains sequenced from a single sample in a study of T-cell memory formation after mild COVID-19. TCRdb used MiXCR to reprocess the 5' RACE reads, holding one entry per CDR3 protein. The sample contains 250,000 to 300,000 distinct CDR3 sequences, roughly 17% of which appear only once. Sequencing was carried out using PBMCs or a T cell subset sorted from them (not recorded which). These receptors came from a man aged 18-30 years who had mild COVID-19 (a few samples of this study predate the infection). Cell type and time point are not known.

This clonotype was counted ten times or more. This chain's CDR3 is CSARGTSNKGELFF. In nucleotides, the CDR3 is TGCAGTGCTAGAGGGACATCCAATAAAGGGGAGCTGTTTTTT. The chain carries TRBV20-1 and TRBJ2-2, with a possible D match to TRBD1 (5 bases). V was pared by 1 base and J by 8 bases, with 14 bases between. The CDR3 consists of 14 residues. In germline, CDR1 is DFQATT, CDR2 SNEGSKA (reference sequence).

V and J are TRBV4-3 and TRBJ2-5, with a weak D call TRBD2 (7 bases). Germline lookup yields CDR1 LGHNA and CDR2 YSLEER. The CDR3 length is 15 residues. The V gene lost 1 base and the J gene lost 1 base, with 10 bases spanning the gap. Here the CDR3 reads CASSQGGGFQETQYF. For the CDR3, the DNA is TGCGCCAGCAGCCAAGGGGGGGGCTTCCAAGAGACCCAGTACTTC.

The J gene is TRBJ2-3, the V gene TRBV27, with a weak D call TRBD2 (5 bases). The V and J ends lost 3 bases and 2 bases respectively, with 12 bases between them. Germline values: CDR1 MNHEY, CDR2 SMNVEV (reference sequence). This CDR3 is 15 amino acids long. The CDR3 coding sequence is TGTGCCAGCAGTTTTCGGGGAATTGTCACAGATACGCAGTATTTT. Amino acid sequence: CASSFRGIVTDTQYF.

The chain employs TRBV20-1 and TRBJ2-1; D is undetermined. Trimming shortened V by 0 bases and J by 0 bases, and 9 bases separated the two germline ends. The CDR3 covers 15 residues. CDR1 DFQATT and CDR2 SNEGSKA come from the germline V gene (reference sequence). The CDR3 nucleotides are TGCAGTGCTAGAGAATCGGGTAGCTCCTACAATGAGCAGTTCTTC. Residues: CSARESGSSYNEQFF.

This clonotype was found a few times. The genes are TRBV2 and TRBJ1-1, with no clear D. Looked up from germline, CDR1 is SNHLY and CDR2 is FYNNEI. The V gene lost 5 bases and the J gene lost 0 bases, with 7 bases spanning the gap. This CDR3 has 13 residues. The chain's CDR3 is CASSQPVNTEAFF. The CDR3 DNA sequence: TGTGCCAGCAGTCAACCCGTGAACACTGAAGCTTTCTTT.

This clonotype showed up just a few times. The chain recombines TRBV4-1 with TRBJ2-4; 8 bases match TRBD1. V was clipped by 2 bases and J by 9 bases; unmatched bases: 6. CDR1 is MGHRA and CDR2 is YSYEKL in the germline V gene. CDR3 size: 14 residues. This CDR3 reads CASSQTGGEGIQYF. The CDR3 DNA reads TGCGCCAGCAGCCAAACAGGGGGTGAGGGCATTCAGTACTTC.

The chain has TRBV7-2 and TRBJ1-5, with TRBD1 matching over 8 bases. This CDR3 region has 13 residues. Germline V CDR1 and CDR2: SGHTA, FQGNSA. The V segment lost 5 bases and the J segment 6 bases; nucleotides outside the gene matches: 3. The CDR3 DNA reads as TGTGCCAGCAGCGAGGACAGGGCTCAGCCCCAGCATTTT. Its protein is CASSEDRAQPQHF.

This chain connects TRBV21-1 to TRBJ2-3; TRBD1, the D gene given by the table, was not confirmed from the DNA. TRBV21-1 is marked as a pseudogene. This CDR3 comprises 15 residues. CDR3 DNA: TGTGCCAGCAGCAAAGCTGGGACAGCCACAGATACGCAGTATTTT. Encoded protein: CASSKAGTATDTQYF.

V and J are TRBV4-3 and TRBJ2-3; D not resolved. This CDR3 is 14 amino acids long. CDR1 LGHNA and CDR2 YSLEER come from the germline V gene. Deletions cut 0 bases from V and 3 bases from J, with 7 bases between. In nucleotides, the CDR3 is TGCGCCAGCAGCCAAGATCAACTAACAGATACGCAGTATTTT. As protein: CASSQDQLTDTQYF.

The chain links TRBV5-4 to TRBJ1-4, with D possibly being TRBD1 (6 bases). Germline V CDR1 and CDR2: SGHNT, YYREEE (reference sequence). The CDR3 loop spans 16 amino acids. The germline V and J ends were trimmed by 1 base and 6 bases, with 16 bases remaining between them. CDR3 nucleotide sequence: TGTGCCAGCAGCTTGTCCCCGGACAGCCGTCATGAAAAACTGTTTTTT. This encodes CASSLSPDSRHEKLFF.

The chain is built from TRBV2 and TRBJ2-1; 11 nucleotides match TRBD2. The CDR3 runs 14 residues. The V gene end was trimmed by 4 bases and the J gene end by 7 bases; junction bases not matched to a gene: 3. Germline-derived CDR1 and CDR2 are SNHLY and FYNNEI. The CDR3 sequence: CASSVAGGQNEQFF. CDR3 in DNA: TGTGCCAGCAGTGTAGCGGGGGGGCAAAATGAGCAGTTCTTC.

The CDR3 DNA follows: TGCAGCGTTGAACCTAATGACGTTTATGGCTACACCTTC. Translation: CSVEPNDVYGYTF. The rearrangement joins TRBV29-1 to TRBJ1-2, with D uncertain. Per germline, CDR1 SQVTM and CDR2 ANQGSEA. V lost 2 bases to trimming and J lost 5 bases, with 12 bases between them. CDR3 length: 13 amino acids.

This clonotype showed up many times. The rearrangement links TRBV7-8 to TRBJ2-3, with TRBD2 as a possible D gene (5 bases). There are 16 residues in the CDR3. Germline-derived CDR1 and CDR2 are SGHVS and FQNEAQ. Trimming pared 0 bases from V and 6 bases from J, leaving 16 bases between. CDR3 bases: TGTGCCAGCAGCTTAGCTTTCGGATCGAGGGAGGATACGCAGTATTTT. It translates to CASSLAFGSREDTQYF.

Ten or more counts support this clonotype. The chain combines TRBV7-2 with TRBJ1-2; 12 bases fit TRBD1. Germline values: CDR1 SGHTA, CDR2 FQGNSA. The CDR3 consists of 15 residues. The J segment lost 7 bases and the V segment lost 0 bases, leaving 3 bases of the junction unmatched. CDR3 bases: TGTGCCAGCAGCTTAGCGGGACAGGGGGCTGGTGGCTACACCTTC. Its translation: CASSLAGQGAGGYTF.

This clonotype was detected ten times or more. The chain has TRBV29-1 and TRBJ2-5; D may correspond to TRBD1 or TRBD2 (6 bases each). Germline V gene sequence: CDR1 SQVTM, CDR2 ANQGSEA. This CDR3 contains 13 residues. The V gene lost 8 bases and the J gene lost 3 bases, with 16 bases spanning the gap. CDR3 bases: TGCAGCACCCAAAGGGGGGCGGAAGAGACCCAGTACTTC. Translated, it gives CSTQRGAEETQYF.

The genes are TRBV5-1 and TRBJ2-1, with D unresolved. Germline V CDR1 and CDR2: SGHRS, YFSETQ. Trimming shortened V by 1 base and J by 7 bases, and 9 bases separated the two germline ends. This CDR3 has 13 amino acids. CDR3 nucleotides: TGCGCCAGCAGCTTGTCGTCCAAGAATGAGCAGTTCTTC. This translates into CASSLSSKNEQFF.

This clonotype was counted between two and nine times. A read error may explain this, as a much larger clone is one base away. The chain carries TRBV9 and TRBJ2-2; D not resolved. Germline-derived CDR1 and CDR2 are SGDLS and YYNGEE. V lost 0 bases, J lost 3 bases, and 0 bases lay in between. The CDR3 extends over 12 amino acids. CDR3 bases: TGTGCCAGCAGCGTAGACACCGGGGAGCTGTTTTTT. Protein product: CASSVDTGELFF.

The CDR3 nucleotides are TGTGCCAGCAGTGTGGGACCGCACTCCTACGAGCAGTACTTC. Translating gives CASSVGPHSYEQYF. The chain joins TRBV12-3 or TRBV12-4 to TRBJ2-7, with D perhaps matching TRBD1 or TRBD2 (5 bases each). V gave up 5 bases and J gave up 0 bases, with 11 bases separating them. There are 14 residues in the CDR3.

The V and J genes are TRBV7-9 and TRBJ2-1, with 12 bases matching TRBD2. In germline, CDR1 is SEHNR, CDR2 FQNEAQ (reference sequence). CDR3 size: 15 residues. With V trimmed by 4 bases and J by 9 bases, 7 bases remained unmatched. CDR3 loop: CASSSWTSGDGEQFF. Here the CDR3 DNA reads TGTGCCAGCAGCTCTTGGACTAGCGGGGACGGTGAGCAGTTCTTC.

This clonotype was observed a handful of times. CDR3 coding DNA: TGCAGTGCTAGTAGTTCGACGGGTTATCAACAAGCTTTCTTT. Translation: CSASSSTGYQQAFF. The V gene is TRBV20-1, the J gene TRBJ1-1; unclear D gene. CDR1 and CDR2 from the germline V gene are DFQATT and SNEGSKA (reference sequence). Trimming removed 3 bases from V and 9 bases from J, with 20 bases in between. CDR3 length equals 14 residues.

This clonotype was observed a handful of times. The rearrangement uses TRBV24-1 and TRBJ2-3; TRBD1 might be the D (5 bases). The germline V gene encodes CDR1 KGHDR and CDR2 SFDVKD. V was pared by 0 bases and J by 6 bases, with 12 bases between. The CDR3 has 15 amino acids. The CDR3 sequence: CATSDLQGRSDTQYF. The CDR3 nucleotides read TGTGCCACCAGTGATTTGCAGGGCAGGAGTGATACGCAGTATTTT.

This clonotype came up a few times. This rearrangement joins TRBV6-2 or TRBV6-3 to TRBJ2-5; D gene unclear. CDR1 is MNHEY, CDR2 SVGEGT, per germline. Deletions cut 1 base from V and 7 bases from J, with 13 bases between. The CDR3 extends over 14 amino acids. The CDR3 sequence is CASSYYYRPWTQYF. CDR3 bases: TGTGCCAGCAGTTACTACTACCGGCCCTGGACCCAGTACTTC.